This T cell receptor (beta chain) appears in the sequencing data of a study of PD-L1 blockade in urothelial cancer. The CDR3 extends over 14 amino acids. Per the germline V gene, CDR1 is SGHNT and CDR2 is YYREEE (reference sequence). With 4 bases removed from V and 2 bases from J, the gap between germline ends came to 12 bases. Profiling relied on immunoSEQ multiplex PCR, and the TCRdb table lists in-frame clones only, not all of them. The repertoire holds fewer than 60,000 clones, with roughly 85% as singletons. The time point was: pretreatment peripheral blood. This chain links TRBV5-4 with TRBJ1-2; possibly TRBD1 for D (6 bases). This clonotype was sampled from a man aged 65-85 years with urothelial cancer. Source: PBMCs, taken around atezolizumab (anti-PD-L1) treatment. The CDR3 reads CASSPGQINYGYTF. The CDR3 DNA reads as TGTGCCAGCAGCCCCGGACAGATCAACTATGGCTACACCTTC.